The TCR beta chain under discussion was sequenced for a study of Ad26.COV2.S vaccination and SARS-CoV-2 variants. There are 15 residues in the CDR3. The ends lost 4 bases at V and 5 bases at J; junction bases unmatched: 10. CDR1 LGHNA and CDR2 YSLEER come from the germline V gene. Described treatment: roughly 19 received Ad26.COV2.S at low or high dose, single or two shots; 5 received placebo; per-sample allocation not given. Collection of samples fell on day 63 after the first vaccine or placebo injection. Here immunoSEQ multiplex PCR was the method, and the copy in TCRdb shows in-frame clones only, minus some. The sample has over 400,000 clones; approximately 92% are singletons.

Sequencing used peripheral blood, obtained in a trial of Ad26.COV2.S vaccine versus placebo. V gene TRBV4-3 combines with J gene TRBJ2-5; 7 nucleotides agree with TRBD1. This receptor was taken from a person between 18 and 65 years old who received the Ad26.COV2.S COVID-19 vaccine or a placebo. CDR3 bases: TGCGCCAGCAGCCCAAATGAGGGGGCGAGGGAGACCCAGTACTTC. Protein product: CASSPNEGARETQYF.